This is a list of T cell receptor beta chains from one sample in a study of patients and donors after allogeneic stem cell transplantation. TCRdb re-called the RT-PCR reads through MiXCR, storing one row per CDR3 protein. The sample comprises some 92,000 distinct CDR3 sequences, approximately 49% of which are singletons, and about 58% rests with the top ten. The sequenced sample consisted of blood, either unsorted or a sorted T cell fraction (not recorded which). These receptors were obtained from a human donor who was either an allogeneic HSCT recipient or a stem cell or donor lymphocyte infusion donor (not recorded which). It is not recorded whose cells these are; they may come from a transplant donor. The CDR3 runs from the conserved cysteine through the conserved F or W. D genes are given only for firm matches. Clone size is not always given. Where it is, it says once, few, many or a class for expanded clones.

CDR3aa: CASSSNSYEQYF
CDR3nt: TGTGCCAGCAGTTCGAACTCCTACGAGCAGTACTTC
j_gene: TRBJ2-7
d_gene: .
v_gene: TRBV6-6
len: 12
abundance: .

CDR3aa: CASSVSAEAYGYTF
CDR3nt: TGTGCCAGCAGCGTCTCGGCTGAGGCCTATGGCTACACCTTC
j_gene: TRBJ1-2
d_gene: .
v_gene: TRBV9
len: 14
abundance: .

CDR3aa: CASSSDSGPNTIYF
CDR3nt: TGTGCCAGCAGCTCGGACAGCGGCCCAAACACCATATATTTT
j_gene: TRBJ1-3
d_gene: .
v_gene: TRBV7-2
len: 14
abundance: .

CDR3aa: CASSARDRVVSGYTF
CDR3nt: TGTGCCAGCAGCGCTAGGGACAGGGTCGTAAGTGGCTACACCTTC
j_gene: TRBJ1-2
d_gene: TRBD1
v_gene: TRBV9
len: 15
abundance: few

CDR3aa: CSARPAGSGRTPSGEQFF
CDR3nt: TGCAGTGCTAGACCTGCTGGTAGCGGGAGAACCCCTTCCGGTGAGCAGTTCTTC
j_gene: TRBJ2-1
d_gene: TRBD2
v_gene: TRBV20-1
len: 18
abundance: .

CDR3aa: CASSQNYNSYNSPLHF
CDR3nt: TGCGCCAGCAGCCAAAACTACAACTCCTATAATTCACCCCTCCACTTT
j_gene: TRBJ1-6
d_gene: .
v_gene: TRBV4-3
len: 16
abundance: .

CDR3aa: CASRPRTSGIPTYNEQFF
CDR3nt: TGTGCCAGCCGACCCCGGACTAGCGGGATCCCAACGTACAATGAGCAGTTCTTC
j_gene: TRBJ2-1
d_gene: TRBD2
v_gene: TRBV12-3/TRBV12-4
len: 18
abundance: .

CDR3aa: CAISESNRGVPGNTIYF
CDR3nt: TGTGCCATCAGTGAGTCGAACAGGGGTGTACCTGGAAACACCATATATTTT
j_gene: TRBJ1-3
d_gene: TRBD1
v_gene: TRBV10-3
len: 17
abundance: few

CDR3aa: CSASPGGTNNYGYTF
CDR3nt: TGCAGTGCCTCCCCGGGAGGGACGAATAACTATGGCTACACCTTC
j_gene: TRBJ1-2
d_gene: .
v_gene: TRBV20-1
len: 15
abundance: .

CDR3aa: CASSVEGARSSPLHF
CDR3nt: TGTGCCAGCAGCGTAGAAGGGGCGCGGAGTTCACCCCTCCACTTT
j_gene: TRBJ1-6
d_gene: .
v_gene: TRBV9
len: 15
abundance: .

CDR3aa: CATLPQRLQLFF
CDR3nt: TGTGCCACCTTGCCCCAGCGCCTCCAGCTGTTTTTT
j_gene: TRBJ2-2
d_gene: .
v_gene: TRBV12-3/TRBV12-4
len: 12
abundance: .

CDR3aa: CASSSRGTNSPLHF
CDR3nt: TGTGCCAGCAGTTCCAGGGGAACTAATTCACCCCTCCACTTT
j_gene: TRBJ1-6
d_gene: .
v_gene: TRBV12-3/TRBV12-4
len: 14
abundance: .

CDR3aa: CASSYSGEQFF
CDR3nt: TGTGCCAGCAGTTACTCAGGGGAGCAGTTCTTC
j_gene: TRBJ2-1
d_gene: .
v_gene: TRBV6-5
len: 11
abundance: once

CDR3aa: CASSTGQGRLFF
CDR3nt: TGCGCCAGCTCTACAGGACAGGGAAGACTGTTTTTT
j_gene: TRBJ1-4
d_gene: TRBD1
v_gene: TRBV5-1
len: 12
abundance: .

CDR3aa: CASSALVIEQFF
CDR3nt: TGTGCCAGCAGCGCCCTAGTCATTGAGCAGTTCTTC
j_gene: TRBJ2-1
d_gene: .
v_gene: TRBV7-8
len: 12
abundance: .

CDR3aa: CASSSGTGGGFGNSPLHF
CDR3nt: TGTGCCAGCAGTTCGGGGACAGGCGGGGGATTTGGTAATTCACCCCTCCACTTT
j_gene: TRBJ1-6
d_gene: TRBD1
v_gene: TRBV27
len: 18
abundance: .

CDR3aa: CATSDRHLQETQYF
CDR3nt: TGTGCCACCAGTGACCGACACCTCCAAGAGACCCAGTACTTC
j_gene: TRBJ2-5
d_gene: .
v_gene: TRBV24-1
len: 14
abundance: .

CDR3aa: CASSPTSSNQPQHF
CDR3nt: TGTGCCAGCAGTCCAACCTCTTCAAATCAGCCCCAGCATTTT
j_gene: TRBJ1-5
d_gene: .
v_gene: TRBV6-6
len: 14
abundance: once

CDR3aa: CASSSGTGNQPQHF
CDR3nt: TGCGCCAGCAGCTCGGGGACAGGTAATCAGCCCCAGCATTTT
j_gene: TRBJ1-5
d_gene: TRBD1
v_gene: TRBV5-1
len: 14
abundance: few

CDR3aa: CATSGSIDTQYF
CDR3nt: TGTGCCACGAGCGGGAGTATAGATACGCAGTATTTT
j_gene: TRBJ2-3
d_gene: TRBD2
v_gene: TRBV28
len: 12
abundance: .

CDR3aa: CASSFGQGGGAFF
CDR3nt: TGTGCCAGCAGCTTTGGACAGGGGGGCGGAGCTTTCTTT
j_gene: TRBJ1-1
d_gene: TRBD1
v_gene: TRBV7-2
len: 13
abundance: .

CDR3aa: CASREQSYYGYTF
CDR3nt: TGTGCCAGCAGAGAACAGAGCTACTATGGCTACACCTTC
j_gene: TRBJ1-2
d_gene: .
v_gene: TRBV6-2/TRBV6-3
len: 13
abundance: few

CDR3aa: CASSDGGLSTGELFF
CDR3nt: TGTGCCAGCAGTGACGGGGGACTATCAACCGGGGAGCTGTTTTTT
j_gene: TRBJ2-2
d_gene: TRBD2
v_gene: TRBV28
len: 15
abundance: .

CDR3aa: CASSGTSGSYEQYF
CDR3nt: TGTGCCAGCAGCGGGACTAGCGGGAGCTACGAGCAGTACTTC
j_gene: TRBJ2-7
d_gene: TRBD2
v_gene: TRBV7-6
len: 14
abundance: .

CDR3aa: CASSLDGRESEAFF
CDR3nt: TGCGCCAGCAGCTTGGATGGGAGGGAGTCTGAAGCTTTCTTT
j_gene: TRBJ1-1
d_gene: .
v_gene: TRBV5-1
len: 14
abundance: .

CDR3aa: CATGMVGTTDTQYF
CDR3nt: TGTGCCACCGGGATGGTTGGCACCACAGATACGCAGTATTTT
j_gene: TRBJ2-3
d_gene: .
v_gene: TRBV19
len: 14
abundance: .

CDR3aa: CASSLGTAATNEKLFF
CDR3nt: TGTGCCAGCAGCTTAGGTACGGCTGCAACTAATGAAAAACTGTTTTTT
j_gene: TRBJ1-4
d_gene: .
v_gene: TRBV7-9
len: 16
abundance: .

CDR3aa: CASSQDWVDEQYF
CDR3nt: TGTGCCAGCAGCCAAGATTGGGTAGACGAGCAGTACTTC
j_gene: TRBJ2-7
d_gene: .
v_gene: TRBV4-2
len: 13
abundance: .

CDR3aa: CASVQILNTEAFF
CDR3nt: TGTGCCAGCGTACAGATTCTGAACACTGAAGCTTTCTTT
j_gene: TRBJ1-1
d_gene: .
v_gene: TRBV28
len: 13
abundance: .

CDR3aa: CASSLKETQYF
CDR3nt: TGTGCCAGCAGTTTAAAAGAGACCCAGTACTTC
j_gene: TRBJ2-5
d_gene: .
v_gene: TRBV7-9
len: 11
abundance: few

CDR3aa: CASVEGGENSPLHF
CDR3nt: TGTGCCAGCGTAGAGGGGGGCGAGAATTCACCCCTCCACTTT
j_gene: TRBJ1-6
d_gene: .
v_gene: TRBV28
len: 14
abundance: few

CDR3aa: CASSVDGGGQPQHF
CDR3nt: TGTGCCAGCAGCGTAGATGGGGGTGGTCAGCCCCAGCATTTT
j_gene: TRBJ1-5
d_gene: .
v_gene: TRBV9
len: 14
abundance: .

CDR3aa: CASSQGQYLDTF
CDR3nt: TGTGCCAGCAGCCAGGGACAGTATCTAGACACCTTC
j_gene: TRBJ1-2
d_gene: TRBD1
v_gene: TRBV3-1
len: 12
abundance: .

CDR3aa: CASSYSPGWLGGYGYTF
CDR3nt: TGTGCCAGCAGTTACTCCCCGGGGTGGCTGGGTGGCTATGGCTACACCTTC
j_gene: TRBJ1-2
d_gene: .
v_gene: TRBV6-5
len: 17
abundance: few

CDR3aa: CASSLNSPGQGTGNTIYF
CDR3nt: TGCGCCAGCAGCTTGAATTCCCCGGGACAGGGGACTGGAAACACCATATATTTT
j_gene: TRBJ1-3
d_gene: TRBD1
v_gene: TRBV5-1
len: 18
abundance: .

CDR3aa: CASSLERGQNQPQHF
CDR3nt: TGTGCCAGCAGCCTCGAAAGGGGGCAGAATCAGCCCCAGCATTTT
j_gene: TRBJ1-5
d_gene: TRBD1
v_gene: TRBV7-2
len: 15
abundance: few

CDR3aa: CASSGEVQGPGNEKLFF
CDR3nt: TGCGCCAGCAGCGGAGAAGTACAGGGCCCAGGGAATGAAAAACTGTTTTTT
j_gene: TRBJ1-4
d_gene: .
v_gene: TRBV4-1
len: 17
abundance: few

CDR3aa: CSASLPGLGTYEQYF
CDR3nt: TGCAGTGCTAGTCTTCCGGGACTAGGGACCTACGAGCAGTACTTC
j_gene: TRBJ2-7
d_gene: TRBD2
v_gene: TRBV20-1
len: 15
abundance: few

CDR3aa: CASSYKTDSSEKLFF
CDR3nt: TGTGCCAGCAGCTACAAAACGGACAGTTCTGAAAAACTGTTTTTT
j_gene: TRBJ1-4
d_gene: .
v_gene: TRBV27
len: 15
abundance: .

CDR3aa: CASSYGYRDDEKLFF
CDR3nt: TGTGCCAGCAGTTACGGGTACCGGGACGATGAAAAACTGTTTTTT
j_gene: TRBJ1-4
d_gene: .
v_gene: TRBV6-6
len: 15
abundance: few

CDR3aa: CASSLFRRNAEAFF
CDR3nt: TGTGCCAGCAGTTTGTTTAGAAGGAACGCTGAAGCTTTCTTT
j_gene: TRBJ1-1
d_gene: .
v_gene: TRBV12-3/TRBV12-4
len: 14
abundance: .

CDR3aa: CASSNILAYGYTF
CDR3nt: TGTGCCAGCAGCAACATCTTGGCCTATGGCTACACCTTC
j_gene: TRBJ1-2
d_gene: .
v_gene: TRBV7-8
len: 13
abundance: .

CDR3aa: CASSGTSSYEQYF
CDR3nt: TGTGCCAGCAGTGGGACTAGCTCCTACGAGCAGTACTTC
j_gene: TRBJ2-7
d_gene: TRBD2
v_gene: TRBV27
len: 13
abundance: .

CDR3aa: CASSTGTGTYGYTF
CDR3nt: TGTGCCAGCAGCACCGGGACAGGGACCTATGGCTACACCTTC
j_gene: TRBJ1-2
d_gene: TRBD1
v_gene: TRBV7-3
len: 14
abundance: few

CDR3aa: CASSQVGAGKAYEQYF
CDR3nt: TGCGCCAGCAGCCAAGTTGGAGCGGGAAAAGCCTACGAGCAGTACTTC
j_gene: TRBJ2-7
d_gene: TRBD2
v_gene: TRBV4-1
len: 16
abundance: .

CDR3aa: CASAQTDSPLHF
CDR3nt: TGCGCCAGCGCGCAGACAGATTCACCCCTCCACTTT
j_gene: TRBJ1-6
d_gene: .
v_gene: TRBV5-1
len: 12
abundance: .

CDR3aa: CASTKTGRLWEKLFF
CDR3nt: TGTGCCAGCACAAAGACAGGGAGACTATGGGAAAAACTGTTTTTT
j_gene: TRBJ1-4
d_gene: TRBD1
v_gene: TRBV12-3/TRBV12-4
len: 15
abundance: .

CDR3aa: CASNRASNYGYTF
CDR3nt: TGTGCCAGCAATCGAGCCTCTAACTATGGCTACACCTTC
j_gene: TRBJ1-2
d_gene: .
v_gene: TRBV6-6
len: 13
abundance: .

CDR3aa: CASSLARSGEGNEKLFF
CDR3nt: TGTGCCAGCAGCTTAGCGCGGTCCGGGGAGGGAAATGAAAAACTGTTTTTT
j_gene: TRBJ1-4
d_gene: .
v_gene: TRBV7-9
len: 17
abundance: .

CDR3aa: CSVDRGRTEAFF
CDR3nt: TGCAGCGTCGACAGGGGCAGAACTGAAGCTTTCTTT
j_gene: TRBJ1-1
d_gene: TRBD1
v_gene: TRBV29-1
len: 12
abundance: .

CDR3aa: CASGGTEAFF
CDR3nt: TGTGCCAGCGGGGGGACTGAAGCTTTCTTT
j_gene: TRBJ1-1
d_gene: .
v_gene: TRBV7-9
len: 10
abundance: .

CDR3aa: CASSLSENNQPQHF
CDR3nt: TGTGCCAGCAGTTTATCAGAGAACAATCAGCCCCAGCATTTT
j_gene: TRBJ1-5
d_gene: .
v_gene: TRBV28
len: 14
abundance: .

CDR3aa: CASSYRLANTGELFF
CDR3nt: TGTGCCAGCAGTTATAGGTTAGCGAACACCGGGGAGCTGTTTTTT
j_gene: TRBJ2-2
d_gene: .
v_gene: TRBV6-2/TRBV6-3
len: 15
abundance: .

CDR3aa: CASTIGQNFGQPQHF
CDR3nt: TGTGCCAGCACCATAGGACAGAATTTCGGTCAGCCCCAGCATTTT
j_gene: TRBJ1-5
d_gene: .
v_gene: TRBV12-3/TRBV12-4
len: 15
abundance: few

CDR3aa: CASSPRRETYGYTF
CDR3nt: TGTGCCAGCAGTCCCCGCAGAGAAACCTATGGCTACACCTTC
j_gene: TRBJ1-2
d_gene: .
v_gene: TRBV27
len: 14
abundance: .

CDR3aa: CATNQGYTEAFF
CDR3nt: TGTGCCACCAATCAGGGTTACACTGAAGCTTTCTTT
j_gene: TRBJ1-1
d_gene: .
v_gene: TRBV10-3
len: 12
abundance: .

CDR3aa: CASSLSIPLPGQGNYGYTF
CDR3nt: TGTGCCAGCAGCTTGAGCATCCCCCTCCCCGGACAAGGCAACTATGGCTACACCTTC
j_gene: TRBJ1-2
d_gene: .
v_gene: TRBV7-9
len: 19
abundance: few

CDR3aa: CASSRDGEQETQYF
CDR3nt: TGCGCCAGCAGCCGGGACGGGGAGCAAGAGACCCAGTACTTC
j_gene: TRBJ2-5
d_gene: .
v_gene: TRBV5-1
len: 14
abundance: .